This is a list of T cell receptor beta chains from one sample in a study of blood T cell repertoires in COVID-19. Data came from immunoSEQ multiplex PCR; TCRdb stores just in-frame clones and leaves some out. The sample yields 140,000 to 150,000 clones, more than 80% seen once. What was sequenced was PBMCs or T cells enriched from blood (not recorded which). All receptors come from a man aged 50-59 years who had recovered from COVID-19. Both conserved end residues are part of each CDR3. D genes are given only for firm matches. Only some rows state a clone size, as once, few, many or a class for expanded clones.

j_call: TRBJ1-1; clone_size: NA; d_call: TRBD1; v_call: TRBV11-2; cdr3_nt: TGTGCCAGCAGCTCTTTACAGGGGGTGGGTGAAGCTTTCTTT; cdr3_aa: CASSSLQGVGEAFF
j_call: TRBJ2-2; clone_size: few; d_call: NA; v_call: TRBV7-2; cdr3_nt: TGTGCCAGCAGCTTAGTCCCAGGAGGACCCGGGGAGCTGTTTTTT; cdr3_aa: CASSLVPGGPGELFF
j_call: TRBJ2-1; clone_size: NA; d_call: NA; v_call: TRBV9; cdr3_nt: TGTGCCAGCAGCGCAACCCCAGGGGAAGTGTTCTTC; cdr3_aa: CASSATPGEVFF
j_call: TRBJ2-1; clone_size: NA; d_call: TRBD2; v_call: TRBV7-3; cdr3_nt: TGTGCCAGCAGCTCCATAGCGGGGTCCTACAATGAGCAGTTCTTC; cdr3_aa: CASSSIAGSYNEQFF
j_call: TRBJ1-6; clone_size: NA; d_call: NA; v_call: TRBV6-2/TRBV6-3; cdr3_nt: TGTGCCAGCAGCCCCCGACTTGGGTCATTCAATTCACCCCTCCACTTT; cdr3_aa: CASSPRLGSFNSPLHF
j_call: TRBJ1-2; clone_size: NA; d_call: NA; v_call: TRBV5-5; cdr3_nt: TGTGCCAGCAACCTGCGGGTGGGGAACTATGGCTACACCTTC; cdr3_aa: CASNLRVGNYGYTF
j_call: TRBJ1-1; clone_size: few; d_call: NA; v_call: TRBV2; cdr3_nt: TGTGCCAGCAGTGAAGCGCTTCGGGGGTCAGGGAAAGCTTTCTTT; cdr3_aa: CASSEALRGSGKAFF
j_call: TRBJ2-1; clone_size: NA; d_call: NA; v_call: TRBV7-3; cdr3_nt: TGTGCCAGCAGCTTCTCCGGGAGCCACAATGAGCAGTTCTTC; cdr3_aa: CASSFSGSHNEQFF
j_call: TRBJ2-4; clone_size: NA; d_call: TRBD2; v_call: TRBV5-8; cdr3_nt: TGTGCCAGCAGCCCAAGGCTAGCGGGAGGCCTTCTGACCAAAAACATTCAGTACTTC; cdr3_aa: CASSPRLAGGLLTKNIQYF
j_call: TRBJ1-1; clone_size: NA; d_call: NA; v_call: TRBV6-2/TRBV6-3; cdr3_nt: TGTGCCAGCAGTTATCTTTCTGAAGCTTTCTTT; cdr3_aa: CASSYLSEAFF
j_call: TRBJ2-5; clone_size: NA; d_call: NA; v_call: TRBV11-2; cdr3_nt: TGTGCCAGCAGCTCCGTTGGGAGCAGGACAGAGACCCAGTACTTC; cdr3_aa: CASSSVGSRTETQYF
j_call: TRBJ2-3; clone_size: NA; d_call: NA; v_call: TRBV12-3/TRBV12-4; cdr3_nt: TGTGCCAGCAGCTTTAGTCAGGCAGATACGCAGTATTTT; cdr3_aa: CASSFSQADTQYF
j_call: TRBJ2-1; clone_size: few; d_call: NA; v_call: TRBV7-6; cdr3_nt: TGTGCCAGCAGCTTATCGCGGTCCTACAATGAGCAGTTCTTC; cdr3_aa: CASSLSRSYNEQFF
j_call: TRBJ2-3; clone_size: NA; d_call: TRBD2; v_call: TRBV5-1; cdr3_nt: TGCGCCAGCAGCCTAGCGGGGGTCACAGATACGCAGTATTTT; cdr3_aa: CASSLAGVTDTQYF
j_call: TRBJ2-7; clone_size: NA; d_call: NA; v_call: TRBV6-5; cdr3_nt: TGTGCCGCGTGGGACAACTACGAGCAGTACTTC; cdr3_aa: CAAWDNYEQYF
j_call: TRBJ1-3; clone_size: NA; d_call: TRBD1; v_call: TRBV18; cdr3_nt: TGTGCCAGCTCACCCCCGGGACAGGGCTCTGGAAACACCATATATTTT; cdr3_aa: CASSPPGQGSGNTIYF
j_call: TRBJ2-1; clone_size: NA; d_call: NA; v_call: TRBV3-1/TRBV3-2; cdr3_nt: TGTGCCAGCAGCCAAGATTTCTCCGGGTCGAGGAATGAGCAGTTCTTC; cdr3_aa: CASSQDFSGSRNEQFF
j_call: TRBJ2-1; clone_size: NA; d_call: TRBD1; v_call: TRBV4-1; cdr3_nt: TGCGCCAGCAGCGCCCGGGACAGTGTATGGAATGAGCAGTTCTTC; cdr3_aa: CASSARDSVWNEQFF
j_call: TRBJ1-4; clone_size: NA; d_call: NA; v_call: TRBV3-1/TRBV3-2; cdr3_nt: TGTGCCAGCAGCCCCGGATGGGGCGCAGGGTTGAACCCTAATGAAAAACTGTTTTTT; cdr3_aa: CASSPGWGAGLNPNEKLFF
j_call: TRBJ1-1; clone_size: NA; d_call: NA; v_call: TRBV6-5; cdr3_nt: TGTGCCAGCAGCCCCCACGACATCCCTGAAGCTTTCTTT; cdr3_aa: CASSPHDIPEAFF
j_call: TRBJ2-2; clone_size: NA; d_call: NA; v_call: TRBV7-6; cdr3_nt: TGTGCCAGCAGCCCGCAGGACAGCCAGACGAGGGAAACCGGGGAGCTGTTTTTT; cdr3_aa: CASSPQDSQTRETGELFF
j_call: TRBJ1-1; clone_size: NA; d_call: NA; v_call: TRBV4-3; cdr3_nt: TGCGCCAGCAGCCAAGATTTTACAGGCGCGAACTCGGAAGCTTTCTTT; cdr3_aa: CASSQDFTGANSEAFF
j_call: TRBJ2-5; clone_size: NA; d_call: NA; v_call: TRBV5-5; cdr3_nt: TGTGCCAGCAGCCAGTCATGGGCGGGAGAGACCCAGTACTTC; cdr3_aa: CASSQSWAGETQYF
j_call: TRBJ1-5; clone_size: NA; d_call: NA; v_call: TRBV28; cdr3_nt: TGTGCCAGCAGTTTCTCCGGACACCGAAATCAGCCCCAGCATTTT; cdr3_aa: CASSFSGHRNQPQHF
j_call: TRBJ2-4; clone_size: NA; d_call: NA; v_call: TRBV11-1; cdr3_nt: TGTGCCAGCAGCTTAGTTGGTACAGGGAAAAACATTCAGTACTTC; cdr3_aa: CASSLVGTGKNIQYF
j_call: TRBJ1-1; clone_size: NA; d_call: TRBD1; v_call: TRBV2; cdr3_nt: TGTGCCAGCAGTGTTACAGGGGGGAACACTGAAGCTTTCTTT; cdr3_aa: CASSVTGGNTEAFF
j_call: TRBJ2-7; clone_size: few; d_call: TRBD1; v_call: TRBV28; cdr3_nt: TGTGCCAGCGGAGAGGACAGGGGCAAGTCCTACGAGCAGTACTTC; cdr3_aa: CASGEDRGKSYEQYF
j_call: TRBJ1-1; clone_size: NA; d_call: TRBD1; v_call: TRBV13; cdr3_nt: TGTGCCAGCAGCCCGGACAGGGTGAACACTGAAGCTTTCTTT; cdr3_aa: CASSPDRVNTEAFF
j_call: TRBJ2-7; clone_size: once; d_call: TRBD2; v_call: TRBV27; cdr3_nt: TGTGCCAGCAGTTTAGACAGCGGGAGATCCTACGAGCAGTACTTC; cdr3_aa: CASSLDSGRSYEQYF
j_call: TRBJ1-5; clone_size: NA; d_call: TRBD1; v_call: TRBV7-9; cdr3_nt: TGTGCCAGCAGCCGGGGGGGACAGGGGAACAATCAGCCCCAGCATTTT; cdr3_aa: CASSRGGQGNNQPQHF
j_call: TRBJ2-1; clone_size: NA; d_call: TRBD1; v_call: TRBV5-1; cdr3_nt: TGCGCCAGCACAGGACAGGGTAATGAGCAGTTCTTC; cdr3_aa: CASTGQGNEQFF
j_call: TRBJ1-4; clone_size: few; d_call: TRBD1; v_call: TRBV7-9; cdr3_nt: TGTGCCAGCAGCCAATGGACAGGGATAACTAATGAAAAACTGTTTTTT; cdr3_aa: CASSQWTGITNEKLFF
j_call: TRBJ2-5; clone_size: NA; d_call: TRBD2; v_call: TRBV29-1; cdr3_nt: TGCAGCGTTAGACTAGCGGGAGGCCCACGTAGGGAGACCCAGTACTTC; cdr3_aa: CSVRLAGGPRRETQYF
j_call: TRBJ1-3; clone_size: NA; d_call: NA; v_call: TRBV3-1/TRBV3-2; cdr3_nt: TGTGCCAGCAGCAGAGGACAGTTACAGGCAACTGGAAACACCATATATTTT; cdr3_aa: CASSRGQLQATGNTIYF
j_call: TRBJ2-7; clone_size: NA; d_call: NA; v_call: TRBV27; cdr3_nt: TGTGCCAGCAGTGCCAGACAGGTCTCCTACGAGCAGTACTTC; cdr3_aa: CASSARQVSYEQYF
j_call: TRBJ2-1; clone_size: NA; d_call: NA; v_call: TRBV6-5; cdr3_nt: TGTGCCAGCAGTTACCGCAGGGGCTCCTACAATGAGCAGTTCTTC; cdr3_aa: CASSYRRGSYNEQFF
j_call: TRBJ2-2; clone_size: NA; d_call: NA; v_call: TRBV6-2/TRBV6-3; cdr3_nt: TGTGCCAGCAGTCGACTAGGGATCGGGGAGCTGTTTTTT; cdr3_aa: CASSRLGIGELFF
j_call: TRBJ2-7; clone_size: NA; d_call: TRBD1; v_call: TRBV7-3; cdr3_nt: TGTGCCAGCAGCTCCGGGACAGGCGAGCAGTACTTC; cdr3_aa: CASSSGTGEQYF
j_call: TRBJ2-2; clone_size: NA; d_call: TRBD1; v_call: TRBV9; cdr3_nt: TGTGCCAGCAGCGCCGGACAGGGGGCCCGAACCGGGGAGCTGTTTTTT; cdr3_aa: CASSAGQGARTGELFF
j_call: TRBJ1-1; clone_size: few; d_call: NA; v_call: TRBV7-9; cdr3_nt: TGTGCCAGCAGCTTACGTACAGACACTGAAGCTTTCTTT; cdr3_aa: CASSLRTDTEAFF
j_call: TRBJ2-1; clone_size: NA; d_call: NA; v_call: TRBV4-3; cdr3_nt: TGCGCCAGCAGCCAAGACGTAATAACTAGTAGTCCGTTCTTC; cdr3_aa: CASSQDVITSSPFF
j_call: TRBJ2-1; clone_size: NA; d_call: NA; v_call: TRBV18; cdr3_nt: TGTGCCAGCTCACCCCCATCGGGGAATGAGCAGTTCTTC; cdr3_aa: CASSPPSGNEQFF
j_call: TRBJ1-6; clone_size: few; d_call: NA; v_call: TRBV5-1; cdr3_nt: TGCGCCAGCAGCTGGTGGGACACCGCATCCAATTCACCCCTCCACTTT; cdr3_aa: CASSWWDTASNSPLHF
j_call: TRBJ1-6; clone_size: NA; d_call: NA; v_call: TRBV6-5; cdr3_nt: TGTGCCAGCAGTTATATGGGCACTCCCCTCCACTTT; cdr3_aa: CASSYMGTPLHF
j_call: TRBJ2-4; clone_size: NA; d_call: NA; v_call: TRBV29-1; cdr3_nt: TGCAGCGTTTCTGTCCCGGGAAACATTCAGTACTTC; cdr3_aa: CSVSVPGNIQYF
j_call: TRBJ1-4; clone_size: NA; d_call: TRBD1; v_call: TRBV19; cdr3_nt: TGTGCCAGTAGTATTCTAGGACAGGGGAATGAAAAACTGTTTTTT; cdr3_aa: CASSILGQGNEKLFF
j_call: TRBJ1-1; clone_size: NA; d_call: TRBD1; v_call: TRBV6-4; cdr3_nt: TGTGCCAGCAGTGACTTCACAGGGGGTACTGAAGCTTTCTTT; cdr3_aa: CASSDFTGGTEAFF
j_call: TRBJ2-2; clone_size: NA; d_call: TRBD2; v_call: TRBV7-9; cdr3_nt: TGTGCCAGCAGCTTATTCGGGAGGGTGACCGGGGAGCTGTTTTTT; cdr3_aa: CASSLFGRVTGELFF